Here is one T cell receptor beta chain with its context. Antigen specificity is unknown. V trimming: 5 bases; J trimming: 3 bases; junction bases outside the gene matches: 5. The CDR3 has 14 amino acids. Per the germline V gene, CDR1 is SGHTA and CDR2 is FQGNSA. 13 Jbeta primers and 60 Vbeta primers were used for the PCR. How the authors handled the data: A later analysis tallied 80 million or so unique TCR beta chains, about 9.9 million of them shared. Assay used: immunoSEQ multiplex PCR; TCRdb lists only in-frame clones, some missing. The DNA gave D and trimming, while V, J and clone size come from that table. Here the sample spans 60,000 to 70,000 clones, 55% to 80% being singletons. The data belong to a study of cytomegalovirus exposure and HLA in healthy donors. Points from the study as a whole: A previous analysis found most TCR beta V segments productive roughly 87% or roughly 30% of the time. According to the study, roughly 160 TCR beta chains were cytomegalovirus-associated. Associated with HLA alleles at 0.05 false discovery rate in a later analysis were 16,951 TCR beta sequences.

The chain carries TRBV7-2 and TRBJ1-1, with 8 bases that match TRBD1. This sequence originates from a woman between 50 and 59 years old in good health and CMV-seronegative. The sample taken for sequencing was PBMCs. The CDR3 loop reads CASSMPGQDTEAFF. CDR3 in DNA: TGTGCCAGCAGCATGCCGGGACAGGACACTGAAGCTTTCTTT.